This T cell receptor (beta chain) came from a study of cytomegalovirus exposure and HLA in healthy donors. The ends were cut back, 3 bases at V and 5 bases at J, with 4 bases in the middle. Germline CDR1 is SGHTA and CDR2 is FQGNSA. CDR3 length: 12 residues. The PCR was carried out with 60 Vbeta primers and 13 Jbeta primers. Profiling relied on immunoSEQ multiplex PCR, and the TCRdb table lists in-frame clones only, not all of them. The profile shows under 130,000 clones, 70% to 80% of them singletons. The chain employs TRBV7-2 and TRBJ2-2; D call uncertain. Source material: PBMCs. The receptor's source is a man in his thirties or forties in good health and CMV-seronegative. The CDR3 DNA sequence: TGTGCCAGCAGCTTCTCGACCGGGGAGCTGTTTTTT. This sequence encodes CASSFSTGELFF.